A few counts support the clone carrying this TCR beta chain. Its specificity is unknown. The source of the sample is a study of identical twins. Whole-study findings and limits: The degree of excess twin sharing was weaker in beta out-of-frame sequences.

Via MiXCR, TCRdb re-called the 5' RACE reads, giving one row per CDR3 protein. The table shows some 250,000 distinct CDR3 sequences, with under 8.5% occurring only once. V lost 4 bases, J lost 8 bases, and 17 bases lay in between. This CDR3 spans 14 amino acids. The V gene's germline CDR1 is PRHDT and CDR2 FYEKMQ (reference sequence). The same sample was also studied in work on T cells expressing NK-cell markers. Turning to that study: The CD3+CD56-NKG2C+ fraction of several donors was also led by these clonotypes.

Sequenced sample: CD8+ T cells sorted from blood. The clonotype originates from a woman aged 18-30 years in good health. The rearrangement links TRBV13 to TRBJ1-2; maybe TRBD1 (6 bases). The CDR3 sequence is CASSSGAGTGGYTF. Written as DNA, the CDR3 is TGTGCCAGCAGCTCGGGGGCGGGAACGGGCGGCTACACCTTC.